Following are 26 T cell receptor beta chains from one sample sequenced in a study of T-cell reconstitution after alpha-beta-depleted transplantation in children. Unique molecular identifiers were built into the TCRbeta library. TCRdb called the PCR reads again in MiXCR, with one record for every CDR3 protein. There are roughly 100,000 distinct CDR3 sequences in the sample; roughly 7.1% occur only once, and about a sixth lies in the top ten. The sequencing here drew on PBMCs, taken before TCRalphabeta/CD19-depleted stem cell transplant. These receptors were taken from a boy between 2 and 15 years old with acute lymphoblastic leukemia, due to receive a stem cell transplant.

This clonotype was observed a handful of times. This sequence joins TRBV3-1 and TRBJ1-2, with 7 bases fitting TRBD1. The germline gives CDR1 LGHDT, CDR2 YNNKEL (reference sequence). Trimming cost V 5 bases and J 2 bases; bases outside gene matches: 2. CDR3 length: 13 residues. For the CDR3, the DNA is TGTGCCAGCAGCGGGGGACAGAACTATGGCTACACCTTC. It yields the protein CASSGGQNYGYTF. Full variable domain (outside the CDR3, taken from reference TRBV3-1 and TRBJ1-2): DTAVSQTPKYLVTQMGNDKSIKCEQNLGHDTMYWYKQDSKKFLKIMFSYNNKELIINETVPNRFSPKSPDKAHLNLHINSLELGDSAVYFCASSGGQNYGYTFGSGTRLTVV.

In its sample, this clonotype was seen many times. J is TRBJ2-3 and V is TRBV6-2 or TRBV6-3; 7 nucleotides match TRBD2. This CDR3 contains 16 residues. Germline trimming cut 6 bases from V and 7 bases from J; bases unmatched to any gene: 16. Germline V gives CDR1 MNHEY, CDR2 SVGEGT. The CDR3 DNA sequence: TGTGCCAGCAGCCTCATCAGCGGGGCTTCAATAAATACGCAGTATTTT. Translating it yields CASSLISGASINTQYF.

This clonotype was seen many times. The J gene is TRBJ2-2, the V gene TRBV9; D ambiguous. This CDR3 has 13 amino acids. Trimming stripped 5 bases from V and 6 bases from J, with 11 bases between. Germline loops: CDR1 SGDLS, CDR2 YYNGEE. The chain's CDR3 is CASSLLQSGELFF. The CDR3 region has the DNA TGTGCCAGCAGTCTTTTACAGTCCGGGGAGCTGTTTTTT.

CDR3 amino acids: CASSSRASRNSPLHF. CDR3 in DNA: TGTGCCAGCAGCTCCAGAGCGAGTAGAAATTCACCCCTCCACTTT. The V and J genes are TRBV7-2 and TRBJ1-6; no clear D gene. Germline V gene lookup returns CDR1 SGHTA and CDR2 FQGNSA. V lost 4 bases, J lost 7 bases, and 14 bases lay in between. The CDR3 totals 15 residues. Full variable domain (missing parts from reference TRBV7-2 and TRBJ1-6): GAGVSQSPSNKVTEKGKDVELRCDPISGHTALYWYRQSLGQGLEFLIYFQGNSAPDKSGLPSDRFSAERTGGSVSTLTIQRTQQEDSAVYLCASSSRASRNSPLHFGNGTRLTVT.

This clonotype occurred many times. This chain links TRBV20-1 with TRBJ2-7, with 10 bases lining up with TRBD1. The V and J ends lost 8 bases and 3 bases, in that order; junction bases with no gene match: 10. CDR1 DFQATT and CDR2 SNEGSKA come from the germline V gene (reference sequence). The CDR3 consists of 14 residues. The CDR3 here is CSTSPGQGDYEQYF. The CDR3 bases are TGCAGTACCTCCCCTGGACAGGGGGACTACGAGCAGTACTTC.

The chain joins TRBV5-5 to TRBJ2-5; D not resolved. CDR1 and CDR2 (germline): SGHKS, YYEKEE (reference sequence). This CDR3 has 14 residues. V dropped 0 bases and J dropped 2 bases, with 8 bases sitting between them. CDR3 protein: CASSLEWGQETQYF. Written as DNA, the CDR3 is TGTGCCAGCAGCTTGGAGTGGGGACAAGAGACCCAGTACTTC.

The chain employs TRBV7-9 and TRBJ2-3; D is unclear. This CDR3 region has 14 residues. Germline assignment: CDR1 SEHNR and CDR2 FQNEAQ (reference sequence). V was cut by 7 bases and J by 0 bases, with 11 bases left in between. The CDR3 loop reads CASIRIWSTDTQYF. In DNA, the CDR3 is TGTGCCAGCATACGTATTTGGAGCACAGATACGCAGTATTTT.

The chain employs TRBV6-1 and TRBJ1-2, with 10 bases that match TRBD1. CDR3 length: 17 residues. Germline V gene sequence: CDR1 MNHNS, CDR2 SASEGT. The V and J ends lost 6 bases and 5 bases, in that order; junction bases with no gene match: 15. The CDR3 bases are TGTGCCAGCAGCCCCGGGACAGGGGCCATCGAGAGATATGGCTACACCTTC. Its translation is CASSPGTGAIERYGYTF.

The sample holds many counts of this clonotype. The V and J genes are TRBV5-1 and TRBJ1-1; D not resolved. Germline CDR1 and CDR2: SGHRS and YFSETQ. Trimming took 5 bases from V and 0 from J, leaving 14 bases between them. The CDR3 is made up of 15 amino acids. The CDR3 sequence: CASSPPGIMNTEAFF. CDR3 DNA: TGCGCCAGCAGTCCTCCCGGGATTATGAACACTGAAGCTTTCTTT. Full variable domain (missing parts from reference TRBV5-1 and TRBJ1-1): KAGVTQTPRYLIKTRGQQVTLSCSPISGHRSVSWYQQTPGQGLQFLFEYFSETQRNKGNFPGRFSGRQFSNSRSEMNVSTLELGDSALYLCASSPPGIMNTEAFFGQGTRLTVV.

The chain links TRBV19 to TRBJ2-7; no definite D call. Germline CDR1 is LNHDA and CDR2 is SQIVND (reference sequence). This CDR3 spans 13 amino acids. V was shortened by 3 bases and J by 2 bases, with 8 bases between the two germline ends. CDR3 in amino acids: CASSIPGPYEQYF. DNA for the CDR3: TGTGCCAGTAGTATCCCCGGACCCTACGAGCAGTACTTC.

This clonotype was seen ten or more times. The chain links TRBV9 to TRBJ2-1, with 12 bases aligning to TRBD1. V gave up 3 bases and J gave up 7 bases; unmatched junction bases: 8. This CDR3 is 16 amino acids long. Germline V CDR1 and CDR2: SGDLS, YYNGEE. CDR3: CASSASRDRGRNEQFF. The CDR3 DNA is TGTGCCAGCAGCGCTTCCCGGGACAGGGGGCGGAATGAGCAGTTCTTC.

The rearrangement uses TRBV18 and TRBJ2-5, with D perhaps assigned TRBD1 or TRBD2 (5 bases each). V dropped 4 bases and J dropped 2 bases, with 17 bases sitting between them. CDR3 size: 16 residues. Germline V gives CDR1 KGHSH, CDR2 LQKENI. The CDR3 loop is CASSLNRDPRQETQYF. For the CDR3, the DNA is TGTGCCAGCTCACTCAACCGGGACCCCCGGCAAGAGACCCAGTACTTC. Looking up the rest from reference TRBV18 and TRBJ2-5 gives the full variable domain: NAGVMQNPRHLVRRRGQEARLRCSPMKGHSHVYWYRQLPEEGLKFMVYLQKENIIDESGMPKERFSAEFPKEGPSILRIQQVVRGDSAAYFCASSLNRDPRQETQYFGPGTRLLVL.

This clonotype was seen many times. V and J are TRBV2 and TRBJ2-2; TRBD1 agrees at 10 bases. Trimming took 7 bases from V and 7 from J; bases not matched to a gene: 3. The germline V gene encodes CDR1 SNHLY and CDR2 FYNNEI. There are 13 residues in the CDR3. This chain's CDR3 is CASIDRGRGELFF. The DNA of the CDR3 is TGTGCCAGCATTGACAGGGGGCGCGGGGAGCTGTTTTTT.

In this sample, this clonotype turned up a few times. V gene TRBV7-2 combines with J gene TRBJ2-6; no clear D gene. Trimming took 5 bases from V and 4 from J, leaving 15 bases between them. Per the germline V gene, CDR1 is SGHTA and CDR2 is FQGNSA. This CDR3 is built from 16 residues. In DNA, the CDR3 is TGTGCCAGCAGCCTGGGCCGCGGCATGGGGGCCAACGTCCTGACTTTC. This encodes CASSLGRGMGANVLTF. Looking up the rest from reference TRBV7-2 and TRBJ2-6 gives the full variable domain: GAGVSQSPSNKVTEKGKDVELRCDPISGHTALYWYRQSLGQGLEFLIYFQGNSAPDKSGLPSDRFSAERTGGSVSTLTIQRTQQEDSAVYLCASSLGRGMGANVLTFGAGSRLTVL.

This clonotype was recorded many times. The gene calls are TRBV20-1 and TRBJ2-3; the D is unclear. V dropped 4 bases and J dropped 1 base, with 12 bases sitting between them. This CDR3 region has 14 residues. Looked up from germline, CDR1 is DFQATT and CDR2 is SNEGSKA (reference sequence). The CDR3 DNA reads as TGCAGTGCTATCGCGCCAAGCGGCACAGATACGCAGTATTTT. This sequence encodes CSAIAPSGTDTQYF.

At least ten counts were recorded for this clonotype. The rearrangement links TRBV9 to TRBJ2-7, with unresolved D. V was cut by 0 bases and J by 1 base, with 11 bases left in between. This CDR3 has 15 residues. Germline V gene data show CDR1 as SGDLS and CDR2 as YYNGEE. The CDR3 sequence: CASSVDLGRSYEQYF. Written as DNA, the CDR3 is TGTGCCAGCAGCGTAGATTTGGGTAGGTCCTACGAGCAGTACTTC.

This clonotype was counted many times. The chain couples TRBV5-5 to TRBJ2-7; possible D gene TRBD1, 6 bases. Germline V lookup: CDR1 SGHKS, CDR2 YYEKEE (reference sequence). The V gene lost 5 bases and the J gene lost 3 bases, with 12 bases spanning the gap. The CDR3 totals 13 residues. The CDR3 nucleotides are TGTGCCAGCAGGCCGGGGACAAGCTACGAGCAGTACTTC. This codes for CASRPGTSYEQYF.

The V gene is TRBV6-1, the J gene TRBJ1-5; 10 bases fit TRBD1. Unmatched junction bases numbered 7, after V lost 6 bases and J lost 5 bases. Germline CDR1 is MNHNS and CDR2 is SASEGT. This CDR3 has 15 residues. CDR3: CASRRKGTGDQPQHF. In DNA, the CDR3 is TGTGCCAGCAGACGAAAGGGGACAGGGGATCAGCCCCAGCATTTT.

The rearrangement links TRBV11-2 to TRBJ1-1; D uncertain. Trimming stripped 7 bases from V and 2 bases from J, with 14 bases between. The CDR3 loop spans 14 amino acids. Per germline, CDR1 SGHAT and CDR2 FQNNGV. DNA of the CDR3: TGTGCCAGCACCGCACTGGCGGGAAACACTGAAGCTTTCTTT. Residues: CASTALAGNTEAFF.

This clonotype was seen repeatedly, ten times or more. The gene calls are TRBV7-2 and TRBJ2-1, with TRBD2 as a possible D gene (5 bases). V lost 1 base, J lost 0 bases, and 10 bases lay in between. The CDR3 is 16 amino acids. Germline lookup yields CDR1 SGHTA and CDR2 FQGNSA. CDR3 residues: CASSLDGISSYNEQFF. The CDR3 bases are TGTGCCAGCAGCTTAGACGGGATCAGCTCCTACAATGAGCAGTTCTTC.

This clonotype was detected many times. V and J are TRBV20-1 and TRBJ2-7; D gene ambiguous. V lost 6 bases to trimming and J lost 4 bases, with 10 bases between them. This CDR3 region has 11 residues. CDR1 is DFQATT and CDR2 is SNEGSKA in the germline V gene (reference sequence). CDR3 sequence: CSATQVYEQYF. The CDR3 bases are TGCAGTGCCACACAAGTGTACGAGCAGTACTTC.

The count of this clonotype is one. A much larger clone is a single base away; this may be a read error. V gene TRBV5-1 combines with J gene TRBJ1-6; 9 positions agree with TRBD1. Germline V gene sequence: CDR1 SGHRS, CDR2 YFSETQ. The CDR3 loop spans 17 amino acids. CDR3 protein: CASSPAGTGTGGSTLHF. CDR3 bases: TGCGCCAGCAGCCCGGCCGGGACAGGGACCGGGGGTTCAACCCTCCACTTT.

The table lists this clonotype with many counts. The J gene is TRBJ2-7, the V gene TRBV20-1; D ambiguous. The CDR3 extends over 11 amino acids. Trimming took off 6 bases at V and 5 bases at J, with 11 bases between the two ends. Germline CDR1 DFQATT, CDR2 SNEGSKA (reference sequence). The chain's CDR3 is CSAQEVHEQYF. The DNA for the CDR3 is TGCAGTGCGCAGGAAGTCCACGAGCAGTACTTC.

This clonotype came up many times. The J gene is TRBJ2-7, the V gene TRBV5-1; D possibly corresponds to TRBD1 (6 bases). CDR1 and CDR2 from the germline V gene are SGHRS and YFSETQ. Trimming left V 4 bases short and J 5 bases short, with 19 bases between. This CDR3 is built from 15 residues. Here the CDR3 DNA reads TGCGCCAGCAGCCTAACTCAGGGGCTAGCTAACGAGCAGTACTTC. It is translated as CASSLTQGLANEQYF.

This clonotype was counted many times. The rearrangement uses TRBV7-8 and TRBJ2-1; 12 bases agree with TRBD2. The germline V gene encodes CDR1 SGHVS and CDR2 FQNEAQ. CDR3 size: 16 residues. Losses at the gene ends were 8 bases for V and 1 base for J; bases not matched to a gene: 6. The CDR3 region has the DNA TGTGCCAGCGGCGCTAGCGGGGGGGCTTCCTACAATGAGCAGTTCTTC. Translation gives CASGASGGASYNEQFF.

This clonotype was seen at least ten times. The chain links TRBV6-4 to TRBJ2-1; 10 bases agree with TRBD2. The CDR3 contains 14 residues. Germline assignment: CDR1 MRHNA and CDR2 SNTAGT. With V trimmed by 3 bases and J by 4 bases, 0 bases remained unmatched. This CDR3 is CASSEAGGYNEQFF. DNA for the CDR3: TGTGCCAGCAGTGAAGCGGGGGGGTACAATGAGCAGTTCTTC.